This T cell receptor (beta chain) was observed in a study of graft-versus-host responses after intestinal transplantation. About this clone: The antigen is not known.

Generated by immunoSEQ multiplex PCR, the TCRdb table keeps only in-frame clones and is missing some. The data hold around 100,000 clones, with more than 90% observed a single time. The CDR3 has 16 residues. Per the germline V gene, CDR1 is MNHNY and CDR2 is SVGAGI (reference sequence). V dropped 6 bases and J dropped 5; count of bases not matched to a gene: 10. The material sequenced was unstimulated CD4+ T cells sorted from spleen or lymph node cells, taken before transplant. This TCR was recovered from a human donor who was the organ donor for an intestinal transplant. The rearrangement links TRBV6-6 to TRBJ2-2, with TRBD1 matching 9 bases. CDR3 DNA: TGTGCCAGCAGGACCCCGGGACAGGGAGGGACCGGGGAGCTGTTTTTT. It yields the protein CASRTPGQGGTGELFF.